This T cell receptor beta chain was obtained from a study of OX40 agonist ivuxolimab in advanced cancers. Context from the whole study: Ivuxolimab was a fully human IgG2 agonistic monoclonal antibody targeting the costimulatory receptor OX40 (CD134). In the dose-escalation cohort, around 80% of patients were male, and the mean age was 60 years with a range of about 20 to 80. The paper describes the monotherapy dose-escalation part (N ≈ 52 patients) of the phase I trial of ivuxolimab. Of the roughly 50 dose-escalation patients, hepatocellular carcinoma was present in roughly 19, melanoma in approximately 15, renal cell carcinoma in 9 and head and neck cancer in 9. Intravenous ivuxolimab was administered to patients every 2 weeks at six dose levels: 0.01, 0.1, 0.3, 1.5, 3 and 10 mg/kg. Partial responses occurred in three dose-escalation patients, of whom one had hepatocellular carcinoma and two had cutaneous melanoma. Peripheral TCRbeta sequencing aimed to test whether ivuxolimab altered TCR sequence diversity and caused clonal T-cell expansion. Patients were allowed to have had prior anti-PD-1, anti-PD-L1 or anti-CTLA-4 therapy, and about 40% of the dose-escalation patients had been treated with checkpoint inhibitors. Broader findings and caveats from the paper: Low levels of normalized T-cell clonal expansion were also shown by some nonresponding patients. Which antigens the clonally expanded peripheral T cells were specific for was not determined. After ivuxolimab, CD8+ T cells had more expanded clones than CD4+ T cells on average. Clonal expansion of both CD4+ and CD8+ blood T cells was observed from baseline to week 6 at doses 0.1 to 3.0 mg/kg. In the 0.1-3.0 mg/kg groups, partial responders were among the patients with the lowest normalized peripheral clonal expansion, particularly in CD8+ T cells.

Based on the germline V gene (reference sequence), the CDR1 and CDR2 sequences are MNHEY and SMNVEV. Compared with germline, V lacks 3 bases and J lacks 2 bases; bases without a gene match: 12. The CDR3 has 17 amino acids, counting the end cysteine and phenylalanine. CDR3 DNA is the only sequence kept; it has 51 bases, read in frame from the first base. As to this clone: This receptor's antigen is unknown. Base-call qualities are not available, and no considerably larger clone is one nucleotide away.

Patients with autoimmune disease history or receiving systemic immunosuppression were excluded from the trial. Peripheral blood for TCR sequencing was drawn from every dose cohort at baseline, at cycle 4 day 1 and at cycle 7 day 1. The samples were taken from a phase I, first-in-human, multicenter, open-label dose-escalation trial of ivuxolimab. Adults with locally advanced or metastatic melanoma, renal cell carcinoma, hepatocellular carcinoma or head and neck squamous cell carcinoma were enrolled in the trial. CD4+ and CD8+ T cells were sorted separately from peripheral blood before TCR sequencing. Genomic DNA was extracted from sorted cells for sequencing of the TCRbeta CDR3 region. The immunoSEQ Assay was used to sequence the TCRbeta CDR3 regions. This is the immuneACCESS table as TCRdb keeps it, with only in-frame sequences that have V and J called. A part of the clones is gone; compared with another copy, unresolved V genes explain less than half, and the rest is unexplained. This sample comprises about 20,000 clones, roughly nine tenths of them detected only once. Of the sample, approximately 28% falls within the top ten clones.

The chain couples TRBV27 to TRBJ2-7; TRBD2 lines up with 8 middle nucleotides. Material: CD4+ or CD8+ T cells sorted from blood, obtained in a trial of the OX40 agonist ivuxolimab. This TCR came from an adult with an advanced solid tumor such as melanoma, head and neck, liver or kidney cancer. The CDR3 in this case is CASSFFRAREVPYEQYF. The DNA sequence is as follows: TGTGCCAGCAGTTTTTTCAGGGCGCGGGAGGTCCCCTACGAGCAGTACTTC.